This T cell receptor (beta chain) was captured in a study of cytomegalovirus exposure and HLA in healthy donors. Study conclusions and caveats: For most TCR beta V segments, an earlier analysis put the productive rate at about 87% or about 30% of the time.

Details on this clone: Its antigen is as yet unknown.

Trimming at V came to 3 bases and at J to 4 bases, leaving 8 bases not matched to a gene. The CDR3 loop spans 15 amino acids. The germline V gene has CDR1 LNHDA and CDR2 SQIVND (reference sequence). It was with 60 Vbeta and 13 Jbeta primers that the PCR ran. TCRdb's table, derived via immunoSEQ multiplex PCR, lists solely in-frame clones and lacks some. The top ten clones hold about 5.7% of a sample with around 200,000 clones, 75% to 90% of them seen once. Sequences were obtained from PBMCs. This sequence was found in a man in his forties in good health and CMV-seropositive. V usage is TRBV19 and J usage is TRBJ2-7, with 8 bases matching TRBD1. The CDR3 sequence: CASSIRTGNAYEQYF. CDR3 in DNA: TGTGCCAGTAGTATCCGGACAGGGAATGCGTACGAGCAGTACTTC.